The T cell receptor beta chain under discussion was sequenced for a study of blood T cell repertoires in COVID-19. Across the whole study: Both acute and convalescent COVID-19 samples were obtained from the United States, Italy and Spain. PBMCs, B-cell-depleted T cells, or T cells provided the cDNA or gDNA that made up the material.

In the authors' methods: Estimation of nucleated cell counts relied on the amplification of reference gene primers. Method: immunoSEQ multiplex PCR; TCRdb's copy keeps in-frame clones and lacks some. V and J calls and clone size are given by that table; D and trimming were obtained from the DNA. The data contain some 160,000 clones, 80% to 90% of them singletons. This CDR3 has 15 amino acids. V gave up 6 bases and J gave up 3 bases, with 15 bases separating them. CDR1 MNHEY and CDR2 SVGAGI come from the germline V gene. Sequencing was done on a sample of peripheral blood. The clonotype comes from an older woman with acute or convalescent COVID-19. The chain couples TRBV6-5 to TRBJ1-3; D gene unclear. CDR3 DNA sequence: TGTGCCAGCAGCCCACTCGGGGTACTTGGAAACACCATATATTTT. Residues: CASSPLGVLGNTIYF.